A single sample gave rise to the 18 T cell receptor beta chains below, sequenced in a study of blood T cell repertoires in COVID-19. Profiled with immunoSEQ multiplex PCR; TCRdb holds only in-frame clones, not every one. The sample lists about 210,000 clones, around 83% occurring once. What was sequenced was PBMCs or T cells enriched from blood (not recorded which). These receptors were obtained from a middle-aged woman in a cohort exposed to, infected with or recovered from COVID-19 (not recorded which).

The rearrangement uses TRBV13 and TRBJ2-2, with 7 bases matching TRBD2. CDR1 is PRHDT, CDR2 FYEKMQ, per germline (reference sequence). This CDR3 comprises 16 residues. V shed 3 bases and J 1 base; nucleotides not matched to a gene: 5. The CDR3 reads CASSFRRGENTGELFF. CDR3 bases: TGTGCCAGCAGCTTCCGTCGGGGGGAGAACACCGGGGAGCTGTTTTTT.

The chain joins TRBV25-1 to TRBJ1-1, with D perhaps TRBD1 (6 bases). V dropped 4 bases and J dropped 1 base, with 16 bases sitting between them. CDR1 and CDR2 from the germline V gene are MGHDK and SYGVNS. This CDR3 contains 16 residues. The CDR3 sequence is CASSAPGQGRNTEAFF. Here the CDR3 DNA reads TGTGCCAGCAGTGCCCCCGGGCAGGGGAGGAACACTGAAGCTTTCTTT.

J is TRBJ2-3 and V is TRBV1; the D call in the table, TRBD2, was not verified against the DNA. TRBV1 is marked as a pseudogene. The CDR3 has 16 amino acids. The CDR3 reads CTSSPRLAGGLDTQYF. In DNA, the CDR3 is TGCACCAGCAGCCCCCGGCTAGCGGGGGGGCTAGATACGCAGTATTTT.

CDR3 bases: TGTGCCAGCAGCTTAGGAGGCGTTGCAGCGGTCGCCAAAAACATTCAGTACTTC. Its protein is CASSLGGVAAVAKNIQYF. The V call is TRBV7-8, the J call TRBJ2-4, with D tentatively TRBD2 (5 bases). There are 18 residues in the CDR3. CDR1 SGHVS and CDR2 FQNEAQ come from the germline V gene. Deletions cut 1 base from V and 1 base from J, with 17 bases between.

The V gene is TRBV14, the J gene TRBJ2-1; 10 nucleotides line up with TRBD2. The V and J ends lost 4 bases and 2 bases, in that order; junction bases with no gene match: 2. The CDR3 has 15 residues. Germline-derived CDR1 and CDR2 are SGHDN and FVKESK. CDR3 region: CASSLSGRAYNEQFF. The CDR3 DNA reads TGTGCCAGCAGCCTGAGCGGGAGGGCCTACAATGAGCAGTTCTTC.

The chain combines TRBV11-3 with TRBJ2-5; weak D call: TRBD1 (5 bases). The germline V gene has CDR1 SGHNT and CDR2 YENEEA. This CDR3 is built from 13 residues. V lost 5 bases and J lost 2, with 9 bases in between. The CDR3 spells CASSPRTQETQYF. CDR3 coding DNA: TGTGCCAGCAGCCCCCGGACACAAGAGACCCAGTACTTC.

The chain couples TRBV28 to TRBJ1-6; 7 bases map to TRBD1. The CDR3 runs 15 residues. The V and J ends lost 2 bases and 10 bases, in that order; junction bases with no gene match: 8. Per germline, CDR1 MDHEN and CDR2 SYDVKM. CDR3 DNA: TGTGCCAGCAGTTTAAATGACAGGGTCGGCTCACCCCTCCACTTT. Its translation is CASSLNDRVGSPLHF.

This chain uses TRBV6-5 with TRBJ1-6; D perhaps matches TRBD1 (6 bases). Trimming removed 0 bases from V and 5 bases from J, with 11 bases in between. CDR1 is MNHEY and CDR2 is SVGAGI in the germline V gene. The CDR3 is 16 amino acids. The CDR3 protein is CASSYSTNRDNSPLHF. The CDR3, as DNA: TGTGCCAGCAGTTACTCGACGAACAGGGATAATTCACCCCTCCACTTT.

The chain links TRBV19 to TRBJ1-5; 7 nucleotides line up with TRBD1. This CDR3 has 14 amino acids. Germline V lookup: CDR1 LNHDA, CDR2 SQIVND (reference sequence). The trim removed 4 bases at V and 4 bases at J, leaving 4 bases unmatched. CDR3 sequence (DNA): TGTGCCAGTAGTAGAAGGACAGGAAATCAGCCCCAGCATTTT. Amino acids: CASSRRTGNQPQHF.

The V call is TRBV4-1, the J call TRBJ1-1, with a weak D call TRBD1 (5 bases). The CDR3 loop spans 15 amino acids. CDR1 and CDR2 (germline): MGHRA, YSYEKL. V was pared by 0 bases and J by 4 bases, with 12 bases between. CDR3 amino acids: CASSQDPGVGTEAFF. For the CDR3, the DNA is TGCGCCAGCAGCCAAGATCCGGGGGTGGGCACTGAAGCTTTCTTT.

CDR3 in amino acids: CASSPRGSNQPQHF. The CDR3 DNA reads TGTGCCAGCAGCCCCAGGGGTAGCAATCAGCCCCAGCATTTT. V usage is TRBV3-1 (or the pseudogene TRBV3-2) and J usage is TRBJ1-5, with D possibly TRBD1 on 6 matching bases. There are 14 residues in the CDR3. Germline CDR1 and CDR2: LGHDT and YNNKEL (reference sequence). V lost 4 bases to trimming and J lost 0 bases, with 7 bases between them.

Regarding this clone: Sequence at one end of the junction differs from germline and may be a read error. The chain has TRBV12-3 or TRBV12-4 and TRBJ2-1, with 8 bases that match TRBD2. The CDR3 length is 11 residues. The CDR3 loop reads CASSSSGERFF. In nucleotides, the CDR3 is TGTGCCAGCAGTAGTAGCGGGGAGCGGTTCTTC.

The gene calls are TRBV7-2 and TRBJ2-5; tentative D call: TRBD1 (5 bases). The CDR3 totals 13 residues. Trimming removed 5 bases from V and 0 bases from J, with 7 bases in between. CDR1 is SGHTA, CDR2 FQGNSA, per germline. The CDR3 region has the DNA TGTGCCAGCAGCCCAGGGCACCAAGAGACCCAGTACTTC. Protein: CASSPGHQETQYF.

The chain combines TRBV5-4 with TRBJ2-2, with 8 bases lining up with TRBD2. Germline V gene data show CDR1 as SGHNT and CDR2 as YYREEE (reference sequence). This CDR3 has 15 amino acids. V lost 4 bases and J lost 1; bases outside the gene matches: 3. This CDR3 reads CASSGTSRNTGELFF. CDR3 in DNA: TGTGCCAGCAGCGGGACTAGTCGGAACACCGGGGAGCTGTTTTTT.

This clone has a single count. The genes are TRBV23-1 and TRBJ2-7; TRBD2 agrees at 16 bases. TRBV23-1 is an open reading frame, and its role is uncertain. Trimming at V came to 4 bases and at J to 2 bases, leaving 17 bases not matched to a gene. The CDR3 spans 21 residues. The CDR3 region has the DNA TGCGCCAGCAGTCCCAACCTGGGGGGGACTAGCGGGAGGGCCGTCCCCTACGAGCAGTACTTC. Its protein is CASSPNLGGTSGRAVPYEQYF.

The genes are TRBV9 and TRBJ2-5; D possibly corresponds to TRBD1 (5 bases). With 7 bases removed from V and 1 base from J, the gap between germline ends came to 11 bases. The CDR3 has 13 residues. The germline CDR1 and CDR2 sequences are SGDLS and YYNGEE. CDR3 in DNA: TGTGCCAGCGGCCCAAGGGGCCAAGAGACCCAGTACTTC. Translating gives CASGPRGQETQYF.

The V gene is TRBV7-9, the J gene TRBJ1-2; 9 bases match TRBD1. V lost 1 base to trimming and J lost 6 bases; unmatched junction nucleotides: 9. CDR1 and CDR2 from the germline V gene are SEHNR and FQNEAQ (reference sequence). The CDR3 is 16 amino acids. The CDR3 nucleotides read TGTGCCAGCAGCTTAGGTTCCGGACAGGGGAGGAATGGCTACACCTTC. Residues: CASSLGSGQGRNGYTF.

V usage is TRBV28 and J usage is TRBJ2-7; D possibly corresponds to TRBD1 (6 bases). V was shortened by 4 bases and J by 2 bases, with 12 bases between the two germline ends. Germline CDR1 and CDR2: MDHEN and SYDVKM. The CDR3 loop spans 14 amino acids. CDR3 sequence reads: CASSSRQETYEQYF. The CDR3 DNA reads as TGTGCCAGCAGTTCGCGACAGGAGACCTACGAGCAGTACTTC.